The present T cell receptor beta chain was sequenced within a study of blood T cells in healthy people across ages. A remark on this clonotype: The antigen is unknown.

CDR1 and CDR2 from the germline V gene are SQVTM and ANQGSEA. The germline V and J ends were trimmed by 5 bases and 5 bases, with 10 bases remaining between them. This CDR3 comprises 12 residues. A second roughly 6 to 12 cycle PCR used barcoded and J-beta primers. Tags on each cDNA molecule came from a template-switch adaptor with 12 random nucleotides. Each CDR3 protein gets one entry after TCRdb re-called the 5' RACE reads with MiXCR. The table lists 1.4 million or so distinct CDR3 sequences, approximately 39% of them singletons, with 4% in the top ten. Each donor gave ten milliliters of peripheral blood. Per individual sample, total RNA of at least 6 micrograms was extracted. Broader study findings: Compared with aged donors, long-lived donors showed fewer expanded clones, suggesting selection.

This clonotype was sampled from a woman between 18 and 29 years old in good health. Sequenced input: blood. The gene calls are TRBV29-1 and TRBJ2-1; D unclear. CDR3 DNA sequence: TGCAGCGTTCGCCGGGCGGACAATGAGCAGTTCTTC. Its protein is CSVRRADNEQFF.